The 14 T cell receptor beta chains below come from one sample, sequenced in a study of T cell responses to AZD1222 COVID-19 vaccine. Assay: immunoSEQ multiplex PCR; the TCRdb copy retains only in-frame clones and omits some. The sample lists around 150,000 clones; approximately 87% were seen once. Here the sequenced sample was peripheral blood, taken 28 days after the second AZD1222 dose. Receptor source: an adult who received the AZD1222 COVID-19 vaccine.

The chain uses TRBV4-1 and TRBJ2-7; 8 bases are shared with TRBD2. The CDR3 is 14 amino acids. Germline lookup yields CDR1 MGHRA and CDR2 YSYEKL. Losses at the gene ends were 4 bases for V and 2 bases for J; bases not matched to a gene: 4. Written as DNA, the CDR3 is TGCGCCAGCAGCCCTATGGGACTAGCCTACGAGCAGTACTTC. It codes for CASSPMGLAYEQYF.

The rearrangement uses TRBV7-2 and TRBJ2-3, with D unresolved. V was trimmed by 5 bases and J by 2 bases, leaving 14 bases between them. Germline values: CDR1 SGHTA, CDR2 FQGNSA. The CDR3 contains 15 residues. DNA of the CDR3: TGTGCCAGCAGCCTGTTCGGGCCAAACACAGATACGCAGTATTTT. As protein: CASSLFGPNTDTQYF.

The chain couples TRBV18 to TRBJ1-1; possible D gene TRBD1, 5 bases. Deletions cut 2 bases from V and 5 bases from J, with 15 bases between. This CDR3 is built from 15 residues. From germline, CDR1 is KGHSH and CDR2 LQKENI. CDR3 nucleotide sequence: TGTGCCAGCTCACCATCTCAGGGTCGTTGGACTGAAGCTTTCTTT. Protein product: CASSPSQGRWTEAFF.

V usage is TRBV13 and J usage is TRBJ1-2, with a weak D call TRBD1 (5 bases). V lost 2 bases and J lost 8, with 39 bases in between. Germline V gene data show CDR1 as PRHDT and CDR2 as FYEKMQ (reference sequence). The CDR3 is 22 residues long. In nucleotides, the CDR3 is TGTGCCAGCAGCTTATCGGGGTGGGGCCGGACGCCTCCCCTTGCCAGGGTGGAGGGCTACACCTTC. Translated: CASSLSGWGRTPPLARVEGYTF.

This chain uses TRBV19 with TRBJ1-1, with D maybe TRBD1 (6 bases). Trimming left V 3 bases short and J 1 base short, with 12 bases between. CDR1 is LNHDA and CDR2 is SQIVND in the germline V gene (reference sequence). The CDR3 is 15 amino acids. The CDR3 here is CASSIRTGQNTEAFF. CDR3 nucleotides: TGTGCCAGTAGTATTAGAACGGGACAGAACACTGAAGCTTTCTTT. Full variable domain (remainder filled in from reference TRBV19 and TRBJ1-1): DGGITQSPKYLFRKEGQNVTLSCEQNLNHDAMYWYRQDPGQGLRLIYYSQIVNDFQKGDIAEGYSVSREKKESFPLTVTSAQKNPTAFYLCASSIRTGQNTEAFFGQGTRLTVV.

This clone was seen only once. V and J are TRBV19 and TRBJ1-5; 9 positions agree with TRBD1. Germline V CDR1 and CDR2: LNHDA, SQIVND (reference sequence). Trimming removed 7 bases from V and 7 bases from J; junction bases left unmatched: 8. The CDR3 is 14 residues long. CDR3 amino acids: CASNPQGAGQPQHF. Written as DNA, the CDR3 is TGTGCCAGTAACCCACAGGGGGCAGGGCAGCCCCAGCATTTT.

This chain uses TRBV5-5 with TRBJ1-1; possibly TRBD1 for D (6 bases). Trimming removed 2 bases at V and 1 base at J, with 12 bases between. Germline values: CDR1 SGHKS, CDR2 YYEKEE (reference sequence). The CDR3 contains 15 residues. The CDR3 DNA follows: TGTGCCAGCAGCTTTGGGGGGCAGGCGAACACTGAAGCTTTCTTT. Translation: CASSFGGQANTEAFF.

The chain uses TRBV6-5 and TRBJ1-1; D gene unclear. V was cut by 6 bases and J by 7 bases, with 21 bases left in between. Germline assignment: CDR1 MNHEY and CDR2 SVGAGI. The CDR3 totals 15 residues. The CDR3 coding sequence is TGTGCCAGCAGGGAGAAGCGCGGATGGGAAGATGAAGCTTTCTTT. This sequence encodes CASREKRGWEDEAFF.

By sample share, this clone is medium-sized. V and J are TRBV19 and TRBJ2-2, with D tentatively TRBD1 (5 bases). The CDR3 extends over 15 amino acids. The germline V gene has CDR1 LNHDA and CDR2 SQIVND (reference sequence). V dropped 2 bases and J dropped 3 bases, with 10 bases sitting between them. CDR3 in amino acids: CASSIWGSDTGELFF. CDR3 DNA: TGTGCCAGTAGTATATGGGGCTCCGACACCGGGGAGCTGTTTTTT.

The chain is built from TRBV7-9 and TRBJ2-2; D is perhaps TRBD2 (7 bases). The V end was cut by 7 bases, the J end by 5 bases, with 20 bases between. The CDR3 consists of 16 residues. Germline V gives CDR1 SEHNR, CDR2 FQNEAQ (reference sequence). The CDR3 DNA is TGTGCCAGCATTTCCCTTGGCGGGGGCGGTACCGGGGAGCTGTTTTTT. As protein: CASISLGGGGTGELFF.

This chain joins TRBV5-4 and TRBJ1-2; TRBD1 is a possible D gene (5 bases). The germline V and J ends were trimmed by 5 bases and 4 bases, with 15 bases remaining between them. This CDR3 comprises 14 residues. Germline-derived CDR1 and CDR2 are SGHNT and YYREEE (reference sequence). CDR3 region: CASRQDERGYGYTF. CDR3 nucleotides: TGTGCCAGCAGGCAGGACGAGAGGGGCTATGGCTACACCTTC.

The J gene is TRBJ2-3, the V gene TRBV4-2, with TRBD2 identical over 10 bases. This CDR3 contains 16 residues. The V gene's germline CDR1 is LGHNA and CDR2 YNFKEQ. The V and J ends lost 0 bases and 6 bases, in that order; junction bases with no gene match: 6. This CDR3 is CASSQEASGGPDTQYF. The CDR3 DNA reads as TGTGCCAGCAGCCAAGAGGCTAGCGGGGGCCCCGATACGCAGTATTTT.

The rearrangement uses TRBV19 and TRBJ1-5; 10 bases align to TRBD1. V gave up 4 bases and J gave up 7 bases; unmatched junction bases: 4. The CDR3 is 14 residues long. CDR1 and CDR2 (germline): LNHDA, SQIVND (reference sequence). DNA for the CDR3: TGTGCCAGTAGTAGACAGGGGGCGGGACAGCCCCAGCATTTT. Encoded protein: CASSRQGAGQPQHF.

The CDR3 is CASTSMGEAFF. The DNA for the CDR3 is TGCGCCAGCACGAGCATGGGGGAAGCTTTCTTT. The rearrangement uses TRBV5-1 and TRBJ1-1, with D unresolved. Trimming stripped 6 bases from V and 8 bases from J, with 11 bases between. CDR1 SGHRS and CDR2 YFSETQ come from the germline V gene. The CDR3 runs to 11 residues.